This TCR beta chain comes out of a study of T cell repertoires in cytomegalovirus infection. Overall study results and limits: The response measured ex vivo was dominated by TCR beta clonotypes (HLA-C-restricted and CMV-specific).

TCRdb used MiXCR to reprocess the reads, holding one entry per CDR3 protein. The sample lists about a million distinct CDR3 sequences, 30% to 40% occurring once. Trimming removed 5 bases from V and 6 bases from J, with 17 bases in between. The CDR3 sequence is 14 residues long. The V gene's germline CDR1 is SGHVS and CDR2 FQNEAQ. Of note for this clonotype: Its antigen is not identified. A much larger clone differs from this one at a single base, so this may be a read error.

The clonotype was recovered from a human donor in good health (CMV status not recorded). Some clones in this sample may be carry-over from other donors' samples. V usage is TRBV7-8 and J usage is TRBJ2-7; D not certain. The starting material was cultured CD8+ T cells from PBMCs, obtained from culture after CMV antigen stimulation. The CDR3 loop reads CASSPPSAICEQYF. The CDR3 DNA reads as TGTGCCAGCAGCCCCCCGAGTGCGATTTGCGAGCAGTACTTC.